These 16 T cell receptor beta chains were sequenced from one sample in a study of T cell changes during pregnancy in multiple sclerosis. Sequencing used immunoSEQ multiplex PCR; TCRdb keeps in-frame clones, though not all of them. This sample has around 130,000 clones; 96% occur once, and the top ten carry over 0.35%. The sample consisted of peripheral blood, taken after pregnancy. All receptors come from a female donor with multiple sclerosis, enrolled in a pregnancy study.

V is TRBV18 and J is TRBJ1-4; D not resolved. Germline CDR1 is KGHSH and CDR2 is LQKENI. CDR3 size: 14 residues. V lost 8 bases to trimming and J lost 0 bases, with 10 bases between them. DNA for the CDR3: TGTGCCAGCCGTATGAGTGCAACTAATGAAAAACTGTTTTTT. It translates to CASRMSATNEKLFF.

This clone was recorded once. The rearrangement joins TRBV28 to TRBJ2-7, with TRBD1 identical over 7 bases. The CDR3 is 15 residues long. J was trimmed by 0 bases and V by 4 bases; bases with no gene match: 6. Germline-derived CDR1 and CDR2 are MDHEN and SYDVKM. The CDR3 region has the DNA TGTGCCAGCAGTTCTCCGGGACAGAGCTCCTACGAGCAGTACTTC. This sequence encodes CASSSPGQSSYEQYF.

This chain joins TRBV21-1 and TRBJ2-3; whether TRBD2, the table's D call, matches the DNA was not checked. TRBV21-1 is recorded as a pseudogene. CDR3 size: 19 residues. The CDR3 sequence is CASSKARGKREGSTDTQYF. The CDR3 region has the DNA TGTGCCAGCAGCAAAGCCCGCGGCAAGCGGGAGGGAAGCACAGATACGCAGTATTTT.

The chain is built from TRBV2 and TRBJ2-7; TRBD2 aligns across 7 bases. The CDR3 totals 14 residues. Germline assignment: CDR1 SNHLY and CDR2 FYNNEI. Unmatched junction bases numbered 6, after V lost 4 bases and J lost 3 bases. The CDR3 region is CASSGGGVGYEQYF. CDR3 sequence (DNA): TGTGCCAGCAGTGGTGGGGGGGTAGGCTACGAGCAGTACTTC. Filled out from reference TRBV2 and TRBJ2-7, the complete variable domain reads EPEVTQTPSHQVTQMGQEVILRCVPISNHLYFYWYRQILGQKVEFLVSFYNNEISEKSEIFDDQFSVERPDGSNFTLKIRSTKLEDSAMYFCASSGGGVGYEQYFGPGTRLTVT.

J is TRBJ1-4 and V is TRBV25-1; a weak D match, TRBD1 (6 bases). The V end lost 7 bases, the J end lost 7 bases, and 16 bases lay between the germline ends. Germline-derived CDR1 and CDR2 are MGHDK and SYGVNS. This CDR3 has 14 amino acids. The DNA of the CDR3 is TGTGCCAGCACTGGACAGTCATCTAGTGAAAAACTGTTTTTT. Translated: CASTGQSSSEKLFF.

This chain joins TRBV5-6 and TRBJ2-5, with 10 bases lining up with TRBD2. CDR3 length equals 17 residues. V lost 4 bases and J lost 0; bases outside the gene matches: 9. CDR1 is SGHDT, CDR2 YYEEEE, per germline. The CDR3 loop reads CASSPGLAEVYQETQYF. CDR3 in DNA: TGTGCCAGCAGCCCAGGACTAGCGGAAGTGTACCAAGAGACCCAGTACTTC.

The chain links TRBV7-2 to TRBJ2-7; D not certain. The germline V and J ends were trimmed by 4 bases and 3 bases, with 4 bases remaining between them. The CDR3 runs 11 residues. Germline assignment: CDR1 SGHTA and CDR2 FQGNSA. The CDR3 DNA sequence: TGTGCCAGCAGCTCGGTCTACGAGCAGTACTTC. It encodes CASSSVYEQYF.

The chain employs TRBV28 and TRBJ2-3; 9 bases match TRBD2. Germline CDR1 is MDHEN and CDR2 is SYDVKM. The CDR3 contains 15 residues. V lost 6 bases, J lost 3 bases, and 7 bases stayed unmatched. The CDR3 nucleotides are TGTGCCAGCAGACAACCGACTAGCGGAACAGATACGCAGTATTTT. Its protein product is CASRQPTSGTDTQYF. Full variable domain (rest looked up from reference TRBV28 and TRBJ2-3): DVKVTQSSRYLVKRTGEKVFLECVQDMDHENMFWYRQDPGLGLRLIYFSYDVKMKEKGDIPEGYSVSREKKERFSLILESASTNQTSMYLCASRQPTSGTDTQYFGPGTRLTVL.

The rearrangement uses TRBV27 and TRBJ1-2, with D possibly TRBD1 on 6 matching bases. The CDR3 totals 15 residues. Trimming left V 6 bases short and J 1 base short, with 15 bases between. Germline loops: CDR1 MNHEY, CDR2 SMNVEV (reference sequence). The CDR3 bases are TGTGCCAGCAGAACTCCGGGACACAATAACTATGGCTACACCTTC. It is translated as CASRTPGHNNYGYTF.

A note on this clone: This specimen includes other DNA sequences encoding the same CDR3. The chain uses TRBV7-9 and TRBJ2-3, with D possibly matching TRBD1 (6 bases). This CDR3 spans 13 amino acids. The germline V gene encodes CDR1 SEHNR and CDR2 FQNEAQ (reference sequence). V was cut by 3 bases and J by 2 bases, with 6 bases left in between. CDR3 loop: CASSLGATDTQYF. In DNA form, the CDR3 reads TGTGCCAGCAGCTTGGGGGCCACAGATACGCAGTATTTT. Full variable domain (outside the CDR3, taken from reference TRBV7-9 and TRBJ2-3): DTGVSQNPRHKITKRGQNVTFRCDPISEHNRLYWYRQTLGQGPEFLTYFQNEAQLEKSRLLSDRFSAERPKGSFSTLEIQRTEQGDSAMYLCASSLGATDTQYFGPGTRLTVL.

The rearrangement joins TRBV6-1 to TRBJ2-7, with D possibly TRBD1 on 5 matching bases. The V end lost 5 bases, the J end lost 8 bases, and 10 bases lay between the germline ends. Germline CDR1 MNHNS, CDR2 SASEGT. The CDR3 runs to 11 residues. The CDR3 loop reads CASSPQGKQYF. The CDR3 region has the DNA TGTGCCAGCAGTCCCCAGGGAAAGCAGTACTTC.

DNA for the CDR3: TGTGCCAGCAGCGTAGTGGGACTCAGCGACGAGCAGTACTTC. Its translation: CASSVVGLSDEQYF. This chain links TRBV9 with TRBJ2-7; D is perhaps TRBD2 (6 bases). This CDR3 spans 14 amino acids. The germline CDR1 and CDR2 sequences are SGDLS and YYNGEE. Trimming removed 0 bases from V and 5 bases from J, with 12 bases in between. Full variable domain (rest looked up from reference TRBV9 and TRBJ2-7): DSGVTQTPKHLITATGQRVTLRCSPRSGDLSVYWYQQSLDQGLQFLIQYYNGEERAKGNILERFSAQQFPDLHSELNLSSLELGDSALYFCASSVVGLSDEQYFGPGTRLTVT.

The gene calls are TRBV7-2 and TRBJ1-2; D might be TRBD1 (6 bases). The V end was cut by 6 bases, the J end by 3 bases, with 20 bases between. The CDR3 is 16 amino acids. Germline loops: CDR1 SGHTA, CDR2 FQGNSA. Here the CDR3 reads CASRPDRDSPYYGYTF. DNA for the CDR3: TGTGCCAGCAGACCGGACAGAGACAGCCCCTACTATGGCTACACCTTC.

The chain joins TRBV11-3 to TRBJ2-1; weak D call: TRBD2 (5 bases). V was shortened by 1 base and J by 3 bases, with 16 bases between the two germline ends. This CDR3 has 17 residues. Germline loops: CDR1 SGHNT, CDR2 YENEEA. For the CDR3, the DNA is TGTGCCAGCAGCTTAGTAAGGTTGAGTGGACTCTACAATGAGCAGTTCTTC. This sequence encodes CASSLVRLSGLYNEQFF.

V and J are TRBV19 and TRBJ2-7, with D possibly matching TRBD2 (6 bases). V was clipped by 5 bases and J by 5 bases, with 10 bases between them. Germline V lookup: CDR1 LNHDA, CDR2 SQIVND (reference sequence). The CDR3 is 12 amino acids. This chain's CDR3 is CASSPGTHEQYF. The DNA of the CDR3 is TGTGCCAGTAGTCCCGGGACTCACGAGCAGTACTTC.

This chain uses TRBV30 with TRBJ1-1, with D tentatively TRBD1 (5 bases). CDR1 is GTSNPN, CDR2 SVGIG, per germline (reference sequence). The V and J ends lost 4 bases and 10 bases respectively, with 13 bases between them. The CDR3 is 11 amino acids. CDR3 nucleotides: TGTGCCTGGAAGACAGCAGAAAGAGCTTTCTTT. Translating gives CAWKTAERAFF.